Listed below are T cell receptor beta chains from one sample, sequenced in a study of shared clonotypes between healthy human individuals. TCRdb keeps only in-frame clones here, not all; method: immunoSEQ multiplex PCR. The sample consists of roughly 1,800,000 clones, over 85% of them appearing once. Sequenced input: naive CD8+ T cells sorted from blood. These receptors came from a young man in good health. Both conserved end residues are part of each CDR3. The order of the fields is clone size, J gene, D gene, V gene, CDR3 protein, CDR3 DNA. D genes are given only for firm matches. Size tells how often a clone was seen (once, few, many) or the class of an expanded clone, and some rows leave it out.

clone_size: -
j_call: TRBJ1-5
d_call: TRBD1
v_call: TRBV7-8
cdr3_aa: CASSPRQGGIQPQHF
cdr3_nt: TGTGCCAGCAGCCCCAGACAGGGGGGGATTCAGCCCCAGCATTTT

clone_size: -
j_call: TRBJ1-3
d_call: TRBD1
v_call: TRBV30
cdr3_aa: CAWTLGQGSGNTIYF
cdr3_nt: TGTGCCTGGACGCTCGGACAGGGGTCAGGAAACACCATATATTTT

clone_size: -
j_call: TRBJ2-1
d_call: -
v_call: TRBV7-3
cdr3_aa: CASSRGLGPYNEQFF
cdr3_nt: TGTGCCAGCAGCCGAGGCCTCGGTCCCTACAATGAGCAGTTCTTC

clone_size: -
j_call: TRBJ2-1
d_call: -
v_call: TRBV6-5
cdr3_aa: CASSYLPGTYNEQFF
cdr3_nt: TGTGCCAGCAGTTACCTACCAGGGACCTACAATGAGCAGTTCTTC

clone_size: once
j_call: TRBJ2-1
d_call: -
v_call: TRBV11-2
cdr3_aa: CASSLDGPSLAKLGNEQFF
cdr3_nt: TGTGCCAGCAGCTTAGATGGGCCAAGTTTGGCGAAGTTAGGAAATGAGCAGTTCTTC

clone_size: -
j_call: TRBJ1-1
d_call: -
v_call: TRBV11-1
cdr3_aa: CASSHGEGFEAFF
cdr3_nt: TGTGCCAGCAGCCACGGAGAGGGGTTTGAAGCTTTCTTT

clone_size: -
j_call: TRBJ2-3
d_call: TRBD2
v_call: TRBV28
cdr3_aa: CAISGLAGVTDTQYF
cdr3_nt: TGTGCCATCTCCGGATTAGCGGGGGTCACAGATACGCAGTATTTT

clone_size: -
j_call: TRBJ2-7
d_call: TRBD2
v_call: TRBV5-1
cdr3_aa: CASSPGTTVYEQYF
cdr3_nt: TGCGCCAGCAGCCCGGGGACTACAGTCTACGAGCAGTACTTC

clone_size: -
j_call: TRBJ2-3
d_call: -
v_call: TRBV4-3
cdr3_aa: CASSQGGVGADTQYF
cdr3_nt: TGCGCCAGCAGCCAAGGGGGGGTAGGGGCAGATACGCAGTATTTT

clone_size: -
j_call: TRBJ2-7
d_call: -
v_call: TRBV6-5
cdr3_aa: CASSYLKGEQYF
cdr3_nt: TGTGCCAGCAGTTACTTGAAAGGGGAGCAGTACTTC

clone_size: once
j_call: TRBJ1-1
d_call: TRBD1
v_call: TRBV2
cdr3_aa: CAAPGQHSFSEAFF
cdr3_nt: TGTGCCGCCCCGGGACAGCATTCCTTCAGTGAAGCTTTCTTT

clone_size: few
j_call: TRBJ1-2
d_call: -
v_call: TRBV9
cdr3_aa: CASSVGEGEYGYTF
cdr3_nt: TGTGCCAGCAGCGTAGGGGAGGGGGAATATGGCTACACCTTC

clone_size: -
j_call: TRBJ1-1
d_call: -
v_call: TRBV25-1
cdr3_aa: CASSEYPDSPGYTEAFF
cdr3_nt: TGTGCCAGCAGTGAATACCCTGATAGTCCAGGCTACACTGAAGCTTTCTTT

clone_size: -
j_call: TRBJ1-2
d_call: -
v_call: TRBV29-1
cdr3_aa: CSVEDLRILPYGYTF
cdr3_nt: TGCAGCGTTGAAGATCTGAGGATTCTCCCCTATGGCTACACCTTC

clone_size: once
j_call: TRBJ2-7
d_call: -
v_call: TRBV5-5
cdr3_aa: CASSLVTPYEQYF
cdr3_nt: TGTGCCAGCAGCTTGGTGACCCCCTACGAGCAGTACTTC

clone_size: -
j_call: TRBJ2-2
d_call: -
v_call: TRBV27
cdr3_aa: CASSGQNTGELFF
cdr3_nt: TGTGCCAGCAGTGGACAGAACACCGGGGAGCTGTTTTTT

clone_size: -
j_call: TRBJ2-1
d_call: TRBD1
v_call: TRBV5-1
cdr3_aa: CASSLPRGGDEQFF
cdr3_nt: TGCGCCAGCAGCTTGCCTAGAGGGGGCGATGAGCAGTTCTTC

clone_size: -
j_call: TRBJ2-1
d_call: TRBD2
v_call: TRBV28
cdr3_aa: CASRETSADEQFF
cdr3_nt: TGTGCCAGCAGAGAGACTAGCGCCGATGAGCAGTTCTTC

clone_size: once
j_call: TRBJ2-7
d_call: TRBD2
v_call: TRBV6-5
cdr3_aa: CASSYSDGRVYEQYF
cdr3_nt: TGTGCCAGCAGTTACTCGGACGGGAGGGTGTACGAGCAGTACTTC

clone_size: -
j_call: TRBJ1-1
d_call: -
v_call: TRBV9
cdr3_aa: CASSISSGGIEAFF
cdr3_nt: TGTGCCAGCAGCATCTCTTCGGGGGGTATAGAAGCTTTCTTT

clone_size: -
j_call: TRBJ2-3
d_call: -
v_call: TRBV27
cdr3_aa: CASSLLRDVTQYF
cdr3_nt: TGTGCCAGCAGTTTATTAAGGGACGTTACGCAGTATTTT

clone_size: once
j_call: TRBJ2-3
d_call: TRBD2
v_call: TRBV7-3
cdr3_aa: CASSLLAGAPGTDTQYF
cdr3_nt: TGTGCCAGCAGCTTACTAGCGGGGGCCCCGGGCACAGATACGCAGTATTTT

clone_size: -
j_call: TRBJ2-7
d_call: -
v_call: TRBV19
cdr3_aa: CASSIGLDYEQYF
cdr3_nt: TGTGCCAGTAGTATAGGACTAGACTACGAGCAGTACTTC

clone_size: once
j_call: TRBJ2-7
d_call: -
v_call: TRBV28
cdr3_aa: CASSLGPAAYEQYF
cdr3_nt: TGTGCCAGCAGTTTAGGGCCAGCGGCATACGAGCAGTACTTC

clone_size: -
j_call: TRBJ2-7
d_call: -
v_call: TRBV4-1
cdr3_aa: CASSQEGQGGYYEQYF
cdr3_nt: TGCGCCAGCAGCCAAGAAGGGCAGGGAGGTTACTACGAGCAGTACTTC

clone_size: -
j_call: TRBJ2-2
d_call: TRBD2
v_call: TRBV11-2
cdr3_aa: CASSLDIQREGHTGELFF
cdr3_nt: TGTGCCAGCAGCTTAGATATCCAGCGGGAGGGCCATACCGGGGAGCTGTTTTTT

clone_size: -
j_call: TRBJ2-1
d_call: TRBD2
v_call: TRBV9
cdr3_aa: CASSVPPSGSYNEQFF
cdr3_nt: TGTGCCAGCAGCGTCCCCCCTAGCGGCTCCTACAATGAGCAGTTCTTC

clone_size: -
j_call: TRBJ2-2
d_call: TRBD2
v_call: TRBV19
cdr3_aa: CASSTGTSGGVENTGELFF
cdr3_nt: TGTGCCAGTAGTACCGGGACTAGCGGGGGCGTCGAGAACACCGGGGAGCTGTTTTTT